This T cell receptor beta chain originates from a study of molecular identifiers for immune sequencing clone quantification (dated by TCRdb to 2017 to 2018). Regarding the complete study: In a replicate experiment, RNA from around 20,000 or 100,000 naive CD8 T cells was split into five aliquots, four of which were sequenced. CD8 T cells were used in a methods study to benchmark molecular-identifier clustering-based TCR repertoire sequencing (MIDCIRS) and TCR RNA copy counting.

The library was made by PCR. This sample was sequenced with a NextSeq 500. Bulk TCR libraries were generated as previously described, with the TCR primers listed in Table S5 used. Purification of total RNA was performed with the Qiagen AllPrep DNA/RNA kit. Before any analysis, reads coming from multiple sequencing runs of the same library were combined into one pool. The source study handled its data this way. Reads were retained only if an exact TCR constant sequence was present, and the retained reads were trimmed to 150 nt and grouped according to their 12-nt molecular barcodes. Reads within each barcode group were sub-clustered using a 15% Levenshtein threshold, and quality-weighted consensus sequences were constructed for each RNA molecule. Non-functional sequences were removed, as were lower-count sequences one edit away from another. Based on fitting two negative binomial distributions, any barcode sub-cluster with under 20% of the maximum read count was discarded. TCRdb took the public reads, trimmed them with fastp at Q25, ran MiXCR for clone calling and kept in-frame beta chains. Here each entry gathers all rows of one CDR3 protein and keeps the most common genes and DNA. These V and J calls rely on TCRdb rather than the paper's analysis. Within this sample are 100,000 or so distinct CDR3 sequences, with 36% of them counted one time only. In total, the top ten clones hold 4% to 5% of the sample.

The paper's findings and limits, for the study overall: Clones above 20 RNA copies held over 99% of molecules in CMV-specific effector cells but under 1% in naive cells. When barcode sub-clustering was omitted, TCR diversity was inflated by chimeric consensus sequences, with chimeras reaching as high as 47%. Naive libraries contained spiked-in Jurkat TCR RNA (approximately nine copies' worth), which is not part of the donor repertoire. Highly expanded clone sizes could be underestimated if identical TCR molecules share a barcode. Spiked-in Jurkat TCR RNA equivalent to a single cell was reported to be detectable even among fewer than 1.2 million naive CD8 T cells. Modeling gave around 2.7 recovered TCR RNA copies per cell versus roughly 10 by digital PCR, implying 25% to 30% capture efficiency.

Including the terminal cysteine and phenylalanine, the CDR3 comprises 15 residues. Left in the record is the CDR3 DNA by itself, 45 bases read in frame from the first base. Trimming removed 8 bases from V and 0 bases from J, leaving 15 bases between the germline ends. Turning to this clonotype: Its antigen is unknown. Base qualities were left out, and no much larger clone turns up one base away.

Libraries of naive CD8 T cells were built from around 20,000 to 990,000 sorted cells, with 10%, 30% or 50% of the purified RNA used. Naive CD8 T cells, defined as CD8+CD4-CCR7+CD45RA+, were FACS-sorted into RLT Plus buffer on a BD FACSAria II. Around 11 TCR copies' worth of Jurkat RNA were spiked into roughly 17,000-1,100,000 naive CD8 T cell samples to test detection sensitivity. Enrichment of CD8 T cells was performed with RosetteSep CD8+ T Cell Enrichment Cocktail and Ficoll-Paque, after which ACK red cell lysis was carried out. This TCR came from a human donor in good health. Some libraries in this study had Jurkat cell RNA spiked in. The rearrangement joined TRBV5-3 to TRBJ1-5, with TRBD1 perhaps the D gene, on 6 matching bases. TRBV5-3 carries the ORF label, with uncertain function. Sequencing was done on a sample of naive CD8+ T cells from blood, with Jurkat cell RNA spiked in. The sample's cell subset or site, from its label and the paper: FACS-sorted CD8+CD4-CCR7+CD45RA+ naive T cells. The nucleotide sequence is given as TGTGCCAGCAGCAGGACAGAATATAGCAATCAGCCCCAGCATTTT. Protein translation: CASSRTEYSNQPQHF.